A single T cell receptor beta chain is shown here with its context. The same CDR3 arises from other DNA sequences in this sample as well. Repertoires were generated with immunoSEQ multiplex PCR, while TCRdb's copy carries only in-frame clones and drops some. The table includes fewer than 300,000 clones, more than 75% detected once. This sample stems from a study of blood T cell repertoires in COVID-19. This CDR3 has 11 amino acids. V lost 4 bases and J lost 6, with 7 bases in between. Germline V gene sequence: CDR1 DFQATT, CDR2 SNEGSKA (reference sequence). The receptor comes from a woman aged 40 to 50 who had recovered from COVID-19. Sequencing was carried out using peripheral blood. The rearrangement joins TRBV20-1 to TRBJ2-1; D gene unclear. CDR3 DNA sequence: TGCAGTGCTACGACAAGCAATGAGCAGTTCTTC. Protein product: CSATTSNEQFF.